This TCR beta chain was found in a study of TIL therapy for anti-PD-1-resistant metastatic lung cancer (dated by TCRdb to the early 2020s). Notes on the research overall: Among the enrolled patients, the median age was about 50 years (range about 38-85), and the median tumor PD-L1 proportion score was roughly 6%. Most of the cohort had lung adenocarcinoma, a handful of tumors were EGFR-mutant and two were ALK-rearranged, and half of the patients were current or former smokers. Across the cohort, whole-exome sequencing showed a median non-synonymous tumor mutation burden of approximately 1.5 mutations per megabase. T cell receptor beta sequencing of tumor and peripheral blood was used to follow clonotypes across the tumor, the expanded TIL product and serial blood samples.

General conclusions and limits of the study: The cohort was highly selected, including more treatment-naive, never-smoker and oncogene-addicted patients than is typical, which limits generalizability. The study protocol defined all tumor marker inferences as exploratory. TIL culture showed high clonal turnover, with many enriched product clones undetected in the baseline tumor, suggesting clonal contraction rather than faithful expansion. Higher clonality and lower diversity were observed in expanded TIL cultures than in baseline intratumoral T cells (median clonality 6% vs 31%, p < 0.0001).

TCR beta CDR3 regions were amplified from genomic DNA by bias-controlled multiplex PCR with the immunoSEQ v3 hsTCRB kit. TCR libraries were sequenced on an Illumina NextSeq 500 to 2 million to 2.5 million read pairs for survey level or about 5-6.5 million for deep level. Processing in the source paper ran as follows. The immunoSEQ Analyzer software assigned V, D and J genes, filtered out non-productive sequences, and reported clonality. Repertoires were compared by productive Simpson clonality and by the Morisita overlap index of productive TRB rearrangements between infused TIL and blood. TCRdb holds this immuneACCESS table with in-frame rearrangements only. Some clones are missing; in checked studies, unresolved V genes explain under half, and the rest has no known cause. V, J and clone size are taken as reported in that table, and D and trimming were inferred from the DNA itself. For this sample the table gives about 6,300 clones, of which 60% to 70% were detected only once. Of the sample, roughly 15% falls within the top ten clones.

This clone was recorded a few times. This clone's antigen is unknown. Base qualities are not provided; no much larger clone lies one nucleotide away. In light of the paper, this sample's time point label describes: pre-treatment sample, taken before nivolumab and TIL therapy. The baseline tumor samples, taken from the same resection that was used to grow TIL, were excised metastases, most often pleural nodules or supraclavicular lymph nodes. Tumors were collected before any PD-1/PD-L1 blockade, after which patients were given nivolumab, and patients who progressed were given lymphodepletion, an infusion of expanded TIL and IL-2. Between October 2017 and 2020, a dual-center phase I trial enrolled adults who had stage 4 NSCLC. The samples were obtained from a phase I trial that was single-arm and open-label and tested tumor-infiltrating lymphocyte therapy combined with nivolumab in advanced non-small cell lung cancer. For each resected tumor, portions were snap-frozen in liquid nitrogen and kept at -80 degrees C. Using laser-capture macrodissection, tumor regions of interest were selected on H&E sections, then pulverized into around 16 mg aliquots and extracted using Qiagen Allprep kits.

Its CDR3 holds 17 amino acids, cysteine through phenylalanine. The kept DNA is CDR3 alone, 51 bases in frame from the first base. Looking up the germline V gene (reference sequence) yields CDR1 LNHDA and CDR2 SQIVND. The junction carries 18 bases between V and J, which are trimmed by 4 bases and 0 bases respectively. The receptor was derived from a person aged 25-80 years with non-small cell lung cancer. The material sequenced was tumor tissue, taken at baseline. The chain joins TRBV19 to TRBJ1-1; the D segment could be TRBD1, given 6 matching bases. The CDR3: CASSRPPEGQMNTEAFF. The DNA sequence is TGTGCCAGTAGTAGACCCCCCGAAGGACAGATGAACACTGAAGCTTTCTTT.